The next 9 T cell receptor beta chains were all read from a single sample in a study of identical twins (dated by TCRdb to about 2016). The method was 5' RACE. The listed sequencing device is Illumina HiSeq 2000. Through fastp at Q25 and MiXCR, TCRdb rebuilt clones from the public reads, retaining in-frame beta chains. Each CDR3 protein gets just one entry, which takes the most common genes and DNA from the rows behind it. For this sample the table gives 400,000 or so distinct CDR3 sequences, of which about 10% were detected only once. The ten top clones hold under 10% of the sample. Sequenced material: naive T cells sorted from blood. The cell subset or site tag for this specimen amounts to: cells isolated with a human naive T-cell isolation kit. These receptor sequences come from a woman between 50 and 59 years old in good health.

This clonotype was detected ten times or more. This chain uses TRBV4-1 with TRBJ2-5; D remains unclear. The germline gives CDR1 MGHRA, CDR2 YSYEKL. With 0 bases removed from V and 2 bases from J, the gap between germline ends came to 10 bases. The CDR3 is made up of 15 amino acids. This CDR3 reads CASSQDLLGQETQYF. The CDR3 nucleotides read TGCGCCAGCAGCCAAGATTTGTTGGGGCAAGAGACCCAGTACTTC.

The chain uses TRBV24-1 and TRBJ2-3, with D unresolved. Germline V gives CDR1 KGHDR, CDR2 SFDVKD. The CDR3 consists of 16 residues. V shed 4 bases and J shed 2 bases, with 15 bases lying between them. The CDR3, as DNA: TGTGCCACCAGTGACATCCCCGAATGGGACACAGATACGCAGTATTTT. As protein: CATSDIPEWDTDTQYF.

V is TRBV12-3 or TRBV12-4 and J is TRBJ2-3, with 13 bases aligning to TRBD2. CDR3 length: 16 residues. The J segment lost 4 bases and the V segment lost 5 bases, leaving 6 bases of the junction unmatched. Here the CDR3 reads CASSPGTSGKADTQYF. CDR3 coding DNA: TGTGCCAGCAGTCCCGGGACTAGCGGGAAGGCAGATACGCAGTATTTT.

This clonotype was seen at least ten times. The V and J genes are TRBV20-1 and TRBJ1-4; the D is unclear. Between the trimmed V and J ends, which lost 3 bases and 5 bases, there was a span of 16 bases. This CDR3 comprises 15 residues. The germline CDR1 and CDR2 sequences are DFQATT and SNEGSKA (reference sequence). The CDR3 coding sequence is TGCAGTGCTAGCCCCCATAATTTCCCAAATGAAAAACTGTTTTTT. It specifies CSASPHNFPNEKLFF.

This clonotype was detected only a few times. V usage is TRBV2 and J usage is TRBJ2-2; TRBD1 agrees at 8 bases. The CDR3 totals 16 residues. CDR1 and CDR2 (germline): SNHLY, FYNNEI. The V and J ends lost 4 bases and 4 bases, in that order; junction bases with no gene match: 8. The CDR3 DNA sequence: TGTGCCAGCAGTGGCCGGGACAGGAGCGCCACCGGGGAGCTGTTTTTT. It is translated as CASSGRDRSATGELFF.

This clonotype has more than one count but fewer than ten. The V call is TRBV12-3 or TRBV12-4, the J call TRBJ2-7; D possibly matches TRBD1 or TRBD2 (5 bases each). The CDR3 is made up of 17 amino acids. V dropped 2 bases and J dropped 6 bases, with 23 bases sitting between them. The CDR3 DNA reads TGTGCCAGCAGTTTAAACCCCTTGGGGGTTCCCTTTACCGAGCAGTACTTC. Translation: CASSLNPLGVPFTEQYF.

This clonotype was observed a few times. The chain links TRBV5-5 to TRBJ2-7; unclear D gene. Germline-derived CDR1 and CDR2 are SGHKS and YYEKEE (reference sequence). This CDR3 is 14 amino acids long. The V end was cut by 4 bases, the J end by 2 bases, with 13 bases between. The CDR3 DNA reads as TGTGCCAGCAGCCCCCGGATCGCCGCCTACGAGCAGTACGTC. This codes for CASSPRIAAYEQYV.

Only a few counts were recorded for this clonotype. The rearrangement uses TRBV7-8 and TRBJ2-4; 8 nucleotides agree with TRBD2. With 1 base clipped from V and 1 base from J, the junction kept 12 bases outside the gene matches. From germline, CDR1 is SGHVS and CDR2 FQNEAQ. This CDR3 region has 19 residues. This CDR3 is CASSLEGGRWVRAKNIQYF. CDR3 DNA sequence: TGTGCCAGCAGCTTAGAGGGCGGGAGGTGGGTAAGGGCCAAAAACATTCAGTACTTC.

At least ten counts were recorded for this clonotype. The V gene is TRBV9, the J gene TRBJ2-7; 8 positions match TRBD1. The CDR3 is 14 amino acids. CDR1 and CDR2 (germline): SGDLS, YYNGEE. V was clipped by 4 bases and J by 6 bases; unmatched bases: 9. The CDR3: CASSRTGGAGEQYF. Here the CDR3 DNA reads TGTGCCAGCAGCAGAACAGGGGGAGCGGGCGAGCAGTACTTC.